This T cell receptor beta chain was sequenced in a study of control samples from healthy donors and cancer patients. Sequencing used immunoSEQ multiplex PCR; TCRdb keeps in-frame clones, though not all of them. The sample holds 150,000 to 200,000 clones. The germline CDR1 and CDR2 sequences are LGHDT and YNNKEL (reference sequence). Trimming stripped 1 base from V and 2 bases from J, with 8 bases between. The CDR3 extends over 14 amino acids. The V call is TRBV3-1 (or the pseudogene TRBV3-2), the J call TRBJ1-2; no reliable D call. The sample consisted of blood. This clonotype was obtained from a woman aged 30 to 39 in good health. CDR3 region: CASSQVMGNYGYTF. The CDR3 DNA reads TGTGCCAGCAGCCAAGTGATGGGAAACTATGGCTACACCTTC.